Listed below are T cell receptor beta chains from one sample, sequenced in a study of molecular identifiers for immune sequencing clone quantification. TCRdb reprocessed the PCR reads via MiXCR and lists one record per CDR3 protein. This table has 490,000 or so distinct CDR3 sequences, around 21% appearing once. Source material: naive CD8+ T cells from blood, with Jurkat cell RNA spiked in. These receptors came from a human donor in good health. Some libraries in this study had Jurkat cell RNA spiked in. Each CDR3 is given with its conserved first and last residue. A D gene is named only where the DNA matches it firmly. Clone size is shown for a subset of rows, as once, few, many or a class of expanded clone.

d_call: NA
clone_size: many
j_call: TRBJ2-4
cdr3_length: 17
v_call: TRBV6-6
cdr3_aa: CASSPPEEGRAKNIQYF
cdr3_nt: TGTGCCAGCAGCCCCCCGGAGGAGGGGCGAGCCAAAAACATTCAGTACTTC

d_call: TRBD1
clone_size: few
j_call: TRBJ1-6
cdr3_length: 16
v_call: TRBV20-1
cdr3_aa: CSATQTGDVGNSPLHF
cdr3_nt: TGCAGTGCTACTCAGACAGGGGATGTTGGTAATTCACCCCTCCACTTT

d_call: TRBD1
clone_size: many
j_call: TRBJ2-4
cdr3_length: 14
v_call: TRBV11-2
cdr3_aa: CASSSGQGENIQYF
cdr3_nt: TGTGCCAGCAGTTCGGGACAGGGTGAAAACATTCAGTACTTC

d_call: TRBD1
clone_size: many
j_call: TRBJ1-1
cdr3_length: 14
v_call: TRBV6-5
cdr3_aa: CASSRQGYHTEAFF
cdr3_nt: TGTGCCAGCAGTCGACAGGGATATCACACTGAAGCTTTCTTT

d_call: TRBD1
clone_size: few
j_call: TRBJ1-4
cdr3_length: 17
v_call: TRBV2
cdr3_aa: CASSTSRDRGRNEKLFF
cdr3_nt: TGTGCCAGCAGTACGTCCCGGGACAGGGGCCGTAATGAAAAACTGTTTTTT

d_call: TRBD2
clone_size: many
j_call: TRBJ2-3
cdr3_length: 16
v_call: TRBV12-5
cdr3_aa: CASAIGLAGGLDTQYF
cdr3_nt: TGTGCTAGTGCCATAGGACTAGCGGGGGGACTTGATACGCAGTATTTT

d_call: NA
clone_size: few
j_call: TRBJ2-5
cdr3_length: 17
v_call: TRBV3-2
cdr3_aa: CASSLHPFGGCRETQYF
cdr3_nt: TGTGCCAGCAGCCTCCACCCTTTCGGGGGCTGTCGGGAGACCCAGTACTTC

d_call: NA
clone_size: NA
j_call: TRBJ1-1
cdr3_length: 14
v_call: TRBV5-6
cdr3_aa: CASSPFPSLGEASF
cdr3_nt: TGTGCCAGCAGCCCATTCCCCAGCCTCGGCGAAGCTTCCTTT

d_call: NA
clone_size: NA
j_call: TRBJ1-1
cdr3_length: 15
v_call: TRBV9
cdr3_aa: CASSVAQGAGAEAFF
cdr3_nt: TGTGCCAGCAGCGTAGCTCAAGGGGCAGGAGCTGAAGCTTTCTTT

d_call: TRBD1
clone_size: many
j_call: TRBJ2-3
cdr3_length: 16
v_call: TRBV6-5
cdr3_aa: CASSLHRQGAGDTQYF
cdr3_nt: TGTGCCAGCAGCCTACACCGACAGGGGGCAGGGGATACGCAGTATTTT

d_call: NA
clone_size: few
j_call: TRBJ2-3
cdr3_length: 17
v_call: TRBV7-9
cdr3_aa: CASSLGSRGAAPDTQYF
cdr3_nt: TGTGCCAGCAGCTTGGGTTCCCGGGGGGCAGCGCCAGATACGCAGTATTTT

d_call: NA
clone_size: many
j_call: TRBJ2-2
cdr3_length: 12
v_call: TRBV29-1
cdr3_aa: CSVEPGSGELFF
cdr3_nt: TGCAGCGTTGAGCCAGGGTCCGGGGAGCTGTTTTTT

d_call: TRBD1
clone_size: many
j_call: TRBJ2-7
cdr3_length: 16
v_call: TRBV4-1
cdr3_aa: CASSQATGQGRHEQYF
cdr3_nt: TGCGCCAGCAGCCAAGCTACTGGACAGGGGAGGCACGAGCAGTACTTC

d_call: NA
clone_size: NA
j_call: TRBJ1-5
cdr3_length: 15
v_call: TRBV2
cdr3_aa: CASRRGAGSNQPQHF
cdr3_nt: TGTGCCAGCCGGCGGGGGGCCGGGAGCAATCAGCCCCAGCATTTT

d_call: TRBD2
clone_size: few
j_call: TRBJ2-7
cdr3_length: 14
v_call: TRBV13
cdr3_aa: CASSSFREDYEQYF
cdr3_nt: TGTGCCAGCAGCTCCTTCCGGGAGGACTACGAGCAGTACTTC

d_call: NA
clone_size: NA
j_call: TRBJ2-7
cdr3_length: 12
v_call: TRBV20-1
cdr3_aa: CSARFQGYEQYF
cdr3_nt: TGCAGTGCTAGGTTCCAGGGTTACGAGCAGTACTTC

d_call: NA
clone_size: many
j_call: TRBJ2-4
cdr3_length: 15
v_call: TRBV5-1
cdr3_aa: CASSLAGGQKNIQYF
cdr3_nt: TGCGCCAGCAGCTTGGCCGGGGGCCAAAAAAACATTCAGTACTTC